Below, 26 T cell receptor beta chains from the same sample are listed, as sequenced in a study of control samples from healthy donors and cancer patients. Sequencing was performed with immunoSEQ multiplex PCR; in TCRdb, only in-frame clones are kept and a portion is missing. The table has 160,000 or so clones, roughly 94% seen once. Sequences were obtained from PBMCs. The receptor set was obtained from a man aged 60-69 years with colorectal cancer.

This chain joins TRBV30 and TRBJ1-2; 7 bases map to TRBD1. This CDR3 has 14 residues. V was pared by 2 bases and J by 8 bases, with 11 bases of the junction left unmatched. CDR1 is GTSNPN and CDR2 is SVGIG in the germline V gene (reference sequence). CDR3 sequence (DNA): TGTGCCTGGAGTCCGATCATGACAGGGCAGGGCTACACCTTC. Protein product: CAWSPIMTGQGYTF.

This clone occurred once. The chain has TRBV30 and TRBJ2-5; TRBD1 matches at 7 bases. Germline V gene lookup returns CDR1 GTSNPN and CDR2 SVGIG (reference sequence). The CDR3 consists of 12 residues. Trimming removed 5 bases from V and 5 bases from J; junction bases left unmatched: 5. This CDR3 reads CAWDRVGETQYF. The CDR3 DNA is TGTGCCTGGGACAGGGTGGGGGAGACCCAGTACTTC.

V usage is TRBV18 and J usage is TRBJ1-2; a weak D match, TRBD1 (6 bases). CDR1 is KGHSH, CDR2 LQKENI, per germline. V lost 3 bases and J 4 bases, leaving 15 bases between the germline ends. The CDR3 contains 15 residues. The CDR3 region has the DNA TGTGCCAGCTCACCTGGGGCCCAGGGGTCCTATGGCTACACCTTC. This sequence encodes CASSPGAQGSYGYTF.

The chain has TRBV19 and TRBJ2-7, with 12 positions matching TRBD2. CDR3 size: 15 residues. The junction had 5 bases not matched to a gene; V was cut back by 6 bases and J by 2 bases. CDR1 is LNHDA, CDR2 SQIVND, per germline (reference sequence). The CDR3 spells CASSQLAGGTYEQYF. DNA of the CDR3: TGTGCCAGTAGCCAACTAGCGGGGGGAACCTACGAGCAGTACTTC.

The rearrangement links TRBV18 to TRBJ1-2, with D tentatively TRBD1 (6 bases). Trimming removed 2 bases at V and 5 bases at J, with 9 bases between. This CDR3 has 13 residues. CDR1 is KGHSH and CDR2 is LQKENI in the germline V gene. The DNA for the CDR3 is TGTGCCAGCTCACCAGGGGGGCCTTATGGCTACACCTTC. Translating gives CASSPGGPYGYTF. The complete variable domain, with remaining parts taken from reference TRBV18 and TRBJ1-2, reads NAGVMQNPRHLVRRRGQEARLRCSPMKGHSHVYWYRQLPEEGLKFMVYLQKENIIDESGMPKERFSAEFPKEGPSILRIQQVVRGDSAAYFCASSPGGPYGYTFGSGTRLTVV.

The rearrangement links TRBV10-3 to TRBJ1-5; a possible D gene is TRBD1 (6 bases). Germline V CDR1 and CDR2: ENHRY, SYGVKD. The germline V and J ends were trimmed by 0 bases and 7 bases, with 10 bases remaining between them. This CDR3 contains 14 residues. The CDR3 is CAISESRGHQPQHF. CDR3 sequence (DNA): TGTGCCATCAGTGAGTCTCGGGGGCACCAGCCCCAGCATTTT.

The chain recombines TRBV6-1 with TRBJ2-7, with TRBD1 matching 8 bases. The J segment lost 0 bases and the V segment lost 5 bases, leaving 3 bases of the junction unmatched. Germline lookup yields CDR1 MNHNS and CDR2 SASEGT. This CDR3 has 14 amino acids. The CDR3 DNA reads TGTGCCAGCAGTCGGACAGGGCGCTCCTACGAGCAGTACTTC. Translating gives CASSRTGRSYEQYF.

The chain couples TRBV19 to TRBJ2-7; tentative D call: TRBD2 (5 bases). This CDR3 has 15 residues. The V end was cut by 3 bases, the J end by 4 bases, with 16 bases between. Germline values: CDR1 LNHDA, CDR2 SQIVND (reference sequence). CDR3 nucleotide sequence: TGTGCCAGTAGTATGGGCGGGTACTCCGATTACGAGCAGTACTTC. This encodes CASSMGGYSDYEQYF.

The chain is built from TRBV23-1 and TRBJ2-7, with D maybe TRBD1 (5 bases). TRBV23-1 is an open reading frame whose function is uncertain. The ends were cut back, 10 bases at V and 5 bases at J, with 27 bases in the middle. This CDR3 spans 16 amino acids. CDR3 sequence reads: CANFPRFRVILNEQYF. The CDR3 nucleotides are TGCGCCAACTTCCCAAGGTTCAGGGTAATTCTCAACGAGCAGTACTTC.

The chain employs TRBV6-5 and TRBJ1-5; TRBD1 agrees at 10 bases. The CDR3 is made up of 14 amino acids. J was trimmed by 5 bases and V by 4 bases; bases with no gene match: 2. Germline V gene data show CDR1 as MNHEY and CDR2 as SVGAGI. This CDR3 is CASSLTGGHQPQHF. As DNA, the CDR3 is TGTGCCAGCAGTTTGACAGGGGGCCATCAGCCCCAGCATTTT.

The chain has TRBV24-1 and TRBJ2-3; D possibly corresponds to TRBD2 (6 bases). The CDR3 runs 15 residues. Germline CDR1 and CDR2: KGHDR and SFDVKD. The V gene lost 5 bases and the J gene lost 1 base, with 12 bases spanning the gap. CDR3: CATSARGKGTDTQYF. CDR3 DNA sequence: TGTGCCACCAGTGCTCGGGGGAAGGGCACAGATACGCAGTATTTT.

The chain is built from TRBV19 and TRBJ1-1, with D uncertain. The CDR3 covers 13 residues. Germline V CDR1 and CDR2: LNHDA, SQIVND (reference sequence). Trimming took off 3 bases at V and 1 base at J, with 6 bases between the two ends. The DNA for the CDR3 is TGTGCCAGTAGTATGGGTCGGAACACTGAAGCTTTCTTT. This gives the protein CASSMGRNTEAFF.

This clone was seen once. This chain links TRBV12-3 or TRBV12-4 with TRBJ1-2; weak D call: TRBD1 (6 bases). The CDR3 loop spans 13 amino acids. The V gene lost 4 bases and the J gene lost 12 bases, with 18 bases spanning the gap. The CDR3 bases are TGTGCCAGCAGTTCCCTCCCGGGACACGGGAACACCTTC. Encoded protein: CASSSLPGHGNTF.

This chain uses TRBV5-6 with TRBJ1-2; 8 bases line up with TRBD1. Trimming at V came to 4 bases and at J to 4 bases, leaving 9 bases not matched to a gene. The CDR3 runs 15 residues. Germline CDR1 SGHDT, CDR2 YYEEEE. CDR3: CASSPKTGASYGYTF. For the CDR3, the DNA is TGTGCCAGCAGCCCTAAGACAGGGGCCTCCTATGGCTACACCTTC.

The chain's CDR3 is CATASGTFDSGANVLTF. The CDR3 DNA reads TGTGCCACCGCCTCTGGGACATTCGACTCTGGGGCCAACGTCCTGACTTTC. The gene calls are TRBV24-1 and TRBJ2-6; D may be TRBD1 (6 bases). Trimming stripped 9 bases from V and 0 bases from J, with 17 bases between. The CDR3 runs to 17 residues. Per the germline V gene, CDR1 is KGHDR and CDR2 is SFDVKD.

V is TRBV27 and J is TRBJ1-1; the match to TRBD1 covers 11 bases. The CDR3 runs to 16 residues. In germline, CDR1 is MNHEY, CDR2 SMNVEV (reference sequence). V lost 3 bases to trimming and J lost 0 bases; unmatched junction nucleotides: 3. Here the CDR3 DNA reads TGTGCCAGCAGTTTGAGGACAGGGGGCCTGAACACTGAAGCTTTCTTT. Translating gives CASSLRTGGLNTEAFF.

This clone was seen once. V gene TRBV21-1 combines with J gene TRBJ2-7; the table's D call, TRBD2, has no DNA check behind it. TRBV21-1 is termed a pseudogene. The CDR3 loop spans 13 amino acids. The CDR3 DNA follows: TGTGCCAGAGCTTCGTCGGGGGACCTCGAGCAGTACTTC. Translating gives CARASSGDLEQYF.

The CDR3 bases are TGTGCCAGTAGCCCATTAGGGCGGGAGACCCAGTACTTC. Translation: CASSPLGRETQYF. The gene calls are TRBV19 and TRBJ2-5; D is unclear. CDR3 size: 13 residues. V lost 6 bases to trimming and J lost 5 bases, with 13 bases between them. CDR1 is LNHDA and CDR2 is SQIVND in the germline V gene (reference sequence).

The chain combines TRBV27 with TRBJ1-5; TRBD1 might be the D (6 bases). V lost 5 bases, J lost 6 bases, and 23 bases lay in between. The germline V gene has CDR1 MNHEY and CDR2 SMNVEV (reference sequence). The length of the CDR3 is 17 residues. In nucleotides, the CDR3 is TGTGCCAGCAGTGCTGACGTGGGGGCGGCACTCGGTCAGCCCCAGCATTTT. It yields the protein CASSADVGAALGQPQHF.

V and J are TRBV2 and TRBJ1-2, with D possibly TRBD1 on 6 matching bases. Trimming took off 6 bases at V and 6 bases at J, with 8 bases between the two ends. CDR3 length: 11 residues. CDR1 is SNHLY and CDR2 is FYNNEI in the germline V gene. CDR3 bases: TGTGCCAGCAGGGCAGGGGATGGCTACACCTTC. This codes for CASRAGDGYTF. The entire variable domain, with the rest obtained from reference TRBV2 and TRBJ1-2, is as follows: EPEVTQTPSHQVTQMGQEVILRCVPISNHLYFYWYRQILGQKVEFLVSFYNNEISEKSEIFDDQFSVERPDGSNFTLKIRSTKLEDSAMYFCASRAGDGYTFGSGTRLTVV.

V usage is TRBV30 and J usage is TRBJ1-6, with D maybe TRBD1 (6 bases). Deletions cut 3 bases from V and 7 bases from J, with 16 bases between. The CDR3 runs to 15 residues. CDR1 is GTSNPN and CDR2 is SVGIG in the germline V gene (reference sequence). The CDR3 spells CAWSPGGTTNSPLHF. CDR3 nucleotide sequence: TGTGCCTGGAGCCCCGGGGGGACAACGAATTCACCCCTCCACTTT.

This clone was found a few times. The V call is TRBV18, the J call TRBJ2-7; weak D call: TRBD2 (5 bases). CDR3 size: 14 residues. Per germline, CDR1 KGHSH and CDR2 LQKENI. The V and J ends lost 3 bases and 4 bases respectively, with 13 bases between them. In DNA, the CDR3 is TGTGCCAGCTCACCTCCTTCGGGGTCATACGAGCAGTACTTC. It codes for CASSPPSGSYEQYF.

The chain links TRBV18 to TRBJ1-1; no definite D call. CDR3 length equals 14 residues. From germline, CDR1 is KGHSH and CDR2 LQKENI. V shed 2 bases and J shed 0 bases, with 7 bases lying between them. CDR3 coding DNA: TGTGCCAGCTCACCAGGACGGCTGAACACTGAAGCTTTCTTT. It specifies CASSPGRLNTEAFF.

The CDR3, as DNA: TGTGCCAGCAGCTTAGATGGGATGCCCTATGGCTACACCTTC. It yields the protein CASSLDGMPYGYTF. V is TRBV7-2 and J is TRBJ1-2; D uncertain. The germline V gene has CDR1 SGHTA and CDR2 FQGNSA. Trimming removed 1 base at V and 4 bases at J, with 10 bases between. The CDR3 has 14 amino acids.

This rearrangement joins TRBV5-4 to TRBJ2-3, with D possibly being TRBD1 (5 bases). CDR3 size: 15 residues. The germline V gene has CDR1 SGHNT and CDR2 YYREEE (reference sequence). The germline V and J ends were trimmed by 2 bases and 2 bases, with 12 bases remaining between them. The chain's CDR3 is CASSLGRANTDTQYF. The CDR3 region has the DNA TGTGCCAGCAGCTTAGGCAGGGCCAACACAGATACGCAGTATTTT.

This chain joins TRBV5-1 and TRBJ1-2, with D possibly matching TRBD1 (5 bases). The CDR3 has 18 amino acids. The V gene lost 2 bases and the J gene lost 2 bases, with 22 bases spanning the gap. The V gene's germline CDR1 is SGHRS and CDR2 YFSETQ. This CDR3 is CASSLNTGPTASNYGYTF. The CDR3 DNA is TGCGCCAGCAGCTTAAATACGGGGCCGACAGCGTCGAACTATGGCTACACCTTC. Filled out from reference TRBV5-1 and TRBJ1-2, the complete variable domain reads KAGVTQTPRYLIKTRGQQVTLSCSPISGHRSVSWYQQTPGQGLQFLFEYFSETQRNKGNFPGRFSGRQFSNSRSEMNVSTLELGDSALYLCASSLNTGPTASNYGYTFGSGTRLTVV.